The 14 T cell receptor beta chains given below trace back to one sample, sequenced in a study of T-cell memory formation after mild COVID-19. One entry per CDR3 protein results from TCRdb running MiXCR on the 5' RACE reads. The sample consists of 500,000 to 600,000 distinct CDR3 sequences, approximately 18% of them appearing once. The sample taken for sequencing was PBMCs or a T cell subset sorted from them (not recorded which). All receptors derive from an adult woman who had mild COVID-19 (a few samples of this study predate the infection). Cell type and time point are not known.

This clonotype was picked up a small number of times. The chain couples TRBV10-2 to TRBJ2-7; 16 positions match TRBD2. Germline V gene sequence: CDR1 WSHSY, CDR2 SAAADI. This CDR3 comprises 15 residues. V shed 6 bases, J shed 5 bases, and the junction held 4 bases outside the gene matches. CDR3 amino acids: CASRGLAGGLDEQYF. DNA of the CDR3: TGCGCCAGCAGGGGACTAGCGGGAGGGCTCGACGAGCAGTACTTC.

Points on this clonotype: Mismatch with germline at one junction end may stem from a read error. CDR3 sequence reads: CASSNHSGGRGVF. The CDR3 DNA follows: TGTGCCAGCAGTAACCATAGCGGGGGGCGAGGGGTCTTC. The J gene is TRBJ2-1, the V gene TRBV6-2 or TRBV6-3; 10 bases are a match to TRBD2. Germline-derived CDR1 and CDR2 are MNHEY and SVGEGT. This CDR3 spans 13 amino acids.

The chain uses TRBV7-2 and TRBJ2-2; 10 nucleotides agree with TRBD2. Germline CDR1 is SGHTA and CDR2 is FQGNSA. The CDR3 has 16 amino acids. V dropped 6 bases and J dropped 2; count of bases not matched to a gene: 6. CDR3 loop: CASSKLAGPNTGELFF. The CDR3 DNA reads TGTGCCAGCAGTAAACTAGCGGGGCCCAACACCGGGGAGCTGTTTTTT.

V usage is TRBV20-1 and J usage is TRBJ1-3, with D hard to call. The CDR3 extends over 12 amino acids. The germline V gene encodes CDR1 DFQATT and CDR2 SNEGSKA (reference sequence). V was trimmed by 3 bases and J by 2 bases, leaving 5 bases between them. The CDR3 DNA is TGCAGTGCTAGGCAGCCTGGAAACACCATATATTTT. Protein product: CSARQPGNTIYF.

This clonotype was counted at least ten times. V is TRBV7-9 and J is TRBJ1-2, with D perhaps matching TRBD1 (5 bases). This CDR3 region has 18 residues. V lost 1 base to trimming and J lost 8 bases, with 26 bases between them. The germline CDR1 and CDR2 sequences are SEHNR and FQNEAQ (reference sequence). CDR3 loop: CASSLERGLGGSTFGYTF. CDR3 nucleotides: TGTGCCAGCAGCTTAGAGCGGGGGTTGGGAGGAAGTACCTTCGGCTACACCTTC.

This clonotype showed up just a few times. The gene calls are TRBV4-3 and TRBJ1-1; tentative D call: TRBD1 (6 bases). CDR3 size: 16 residues. Between the trimmed V and J ends, which lost 5 bases and 1 base, there was a span of 17 bases. Germline values: CDR1 LGHNA, CDR2 YSLEER. DNA of the CDR3: TGCGCCAGCAGCGAAGGAGGGGGGTCTACGAACACTGAAGCTTTCTTT. Translating it yields CASSEGGGSTNTEAFF.

A few counts support this clonotype. The chain carries TRBV10-2 and TRBJ2-2; 8 positions match TRBD2. Germline-derived CDR1 and CDR2 are WSHSY and SAAADI. This CDR3 spans 15 amino acids. J lost 4 bases, V lost 5 bases, and 6 bases had no gene match. The CDR3 loop reads CASSPRGGGTGELFF. The CDR3 nucleotides read TGCGCCAGCAGTCCCCGGGGGGGCGGCACCGGGGAGCTGTTTTTT.

This clonotype was seen more than once but under ten times. The chain employs TRBV10-3 and TRBJ2-7, with 7 bases identical to TRBD1. The CDR3 is 11 amino acids. CDR1 is ENHRY, CDR2 SYGVKD, per germline. Losses at the gene ends were 11 bases for V and 7 bases for J; bases not matched to a gene: 8. The CDR3 nucleotides are TGTGCCTTATCGACAGGGCGGGAGCAGTACTTC. The encoded protein is CALSTGREQYF.

The sample holds a few counts of this clonotype. The CDR3 DNA reads as TGTGCCAGCGACTCAGGACCCTACGAGCAGTACTTC. This codes for CASDSGPYEQYF. The chain links TRBV2 to TRBJ2-7; D gene ambiguous. V lost 8 bases and J 2 bases, leaving 10 bases between the germline ends. The CDR3 totals 12 residues. The V gene's germline CDR1 is SNHLY and CDR2 FYNNEI.

The chain joins TRBV5-1 to TRBJ2-5; 11 nucleotides line up with TRBD2. V lost 4 bases to trimming and J lost 3 bases; unmatched junction nucleotides: 5. The CDR3 is 15 residues long. Germline V lookup: CDR1 SGHRS, CDR2 YFSETQ. The CDR3 bases are TGCGCCAGCAGCGGGACTAGCGGAGTCGAAGAGACCCAGTACTTC. Its translation is CASSGTSGVEETQYF.

This clonotype was counted a few times. The chain carries TRBV7-2 and TRBJ2-1; 7 nucleotides agree with TRBD2. The CDR3 has 16 amino acids. CDR1 and CDR2 (germline): SGHTA, FQGNSA. The J segment lost 7 bases and the V segment lost 1 base, leaving 10 bases of the junction unmatched. For the CDR3, the DNA is TGTGCCAGCAGCTTAGTTCAAGGGACTAAACTTAATGAGCAGTTCTTC. Protein: CASSLVQGTKLNEQFF.

This clonotype appeared a few times. The chain employs TRBV20-1 and TRBJ2-5; 7 nucleotides line up with TRBD1. This CDR3 spans 15 amino acids. Per the germline V gene, CDR1 is DFQATT and CDR2 is SNEGSKA (reference sequence). The J segment lost 1 base and the V segment lost 5 bases, leaving 10 bases of the junction unmatched. In nucleotides, the CDR3 is TGCAGTGCTCCCGGGACAGTGGGCCTCCAAGAGACCCAGTACTTC. It specifies CSAPGTVGLQETQYF.

On this clonotype: The junction and the germline gene differ at one end; a read error may be behind it. This chain joins TRBV12-3 or TRBV12-4 and TRBJ1-1, with TRBD1 matching over 7 bases. The CDR3 has 16 residues. The CDR3 nucleotides read TGTGCCAGCAGCAGCCTGGGCAGGGGGTTGAAAACTGAAGCTTTCTTT. Protein sequence: CASSSLGRGLKTEAFF.

This clonotype has more than one count but fewer than ten. The V and J genes are TRBV5-8 and TRBJ2-1, with D maybe TRBD2 (6 bases). Germline CDR1 reads SGHTS; CDR2 reads YDEGEE. Trimming pared 2 bases from V and 12 bases from J, leaving 15 bases between. The length of the CDR3 is 13 residues. The CDR3 is CASSLFGTFGQFF. As DNA, the CDR3 is TGTGCCAGCAGCTTATTCGGGACTTTCGGGCAGTTCTTC.